A single sample is the source of the 26 T cell receptor beta chains below, sequenced in a study of Ad26.COV2.S vaccination and SARS-CoV-2 variants. The protocol was immunoSEQ multiplex PCR, while the TCRdb copy is restricted to in-frame clones and leaves out a portion. Among under 400,000 clones listed, 87% were seen once. As for treatment: 15 to 20 received Ad26.COV2.S at low or high dose, single or two shots; 5 received placebo; per-sample allocation not given. After the first vaccine or placebo injection, samples were drawn on day 63. This sample comprised peripheral blood, obtained in a trial of Ad26.COV2.S vaccine versus placebo. The receptors shown here come from a person between 18 and 60 years old who received the Ad26.COV2.S COVID-19 vaccine or a placebo.

The rearrangement links TRBV7-3 to TRBJ2-1, with 11 nucleotides matching TRBD2. The CDR3 is 16 amino acids. Germline CDR1 and CDR2: SGHTA and FQGTGA. V dropped 5 bases and J dropped 1; count of bases not matched to a gene: 4. CDR3: CASSPTSGVSYNEQFF. The DNA for the CDR3 is TGTGCCAGCAGCCCGACTAGCGGGGTATCCTACAATGAGCAGTTCTTC.

The chain combines TRBV7-6 with TRBJ1-1; 9 positions match TRBD1. The trim removed 5 bases at V and 8 bases at J, leaving 6 bases unmatched. Germline loops: CDR1 SGHVS, CDR2 FNYEAQ. The CDR3 totals 13 residues. The CDR3 DNA follows: TGTGCCAGCAGCCTCGCCGGGACAGGGGAAGCTTTCTTT. Translation gives CASSLAGTGEAFF.

This chain links TRBV19 with TRBJ1-2; D remains unclear. This CDR3 has 16 residues. Trimming stripped 6 bases from V and 0 bases from J, with 17 bases between. Germline loops: CDR1 LNHDA, CDR2 SQIVND (reference sequence). This CDR3 is CASRMGLGKANYGYTF. The CDR3 nucleotides are TGTGCCAGTAGGATGGGCCTTGGGAAAGCTAACTATGGCTACACCTTC.

V and J are TRBV27 and TRBJ1-2, with TRBD1 as a possible D gene (5 bases). Germline V CDR1 and CDR2: MNHEY, SMNVEV (reference sequence). The germline V and J ends were trimmed by 5 bases and 0 bases, with 22 bases remaining between them. The CDR3 has 18 residues. Written as DNA, the CDR3 is TGTGCCAGCAGTCAGACAAGGGGCCCCCTTTTAGCTAACTATGGCTACACCTTC. Amino acid sequence: CASSQTRGPLLANYGYTF.

This clone was seen a few times. V gene TRBV4-2 combines with J gene TRBJ1-2, with D maybe TRBD1 (5 bases). The CDR3 consists of 12 residues. V lost 1 base, J lost 11 bases, and 11 bases lay in between. Germline CDR1 and CDR2: LGHNA and YNFKEQ. CDR3 DNA sequence: TGTGCCAGCAGCCAAGGGGGCAGCCATTACACCTTC. Translated: CASSQGGSHYTF.

The V call is TRBV7-6, the J call TRBJ2-7; possibly TRBD1 or TRBD2 for D (5 bases each). Germline V gene data show CDR1 as SGHVS and CDR2 as FNYEAQ. This CDR3 has 19 residues. V lost 0 bases to trimming and J lost 0 bases, with 21 bases between them. The CDR3 reads CASSLAPPWGRESSYEQYF. In DNA, the CDR3 is TGTGCCAGCAGCTTAGCGCCCCCATGGGGCAGGGAGAGCTCCTACGAGCAGTACTTC.

This clone was observed once. The chain joins TRBV6-5 to TRBJ1-3; D call uncertain. The V end was cut by 7 bases, the J end by 0 bases, with 10 bases between. This CDR3 spans 14 amino acids. Germline V gene sequence: CDR1 MNHEY, CDR2 SVGAGI. CDR3 sequence: CASIPTASGNTIYF. CDR3 nucleotide sequence: TGTGCCAGCATCCCGACGGCCTCTGGAAACACCATATATTTT.

DNA for the CDR3: TGTGCTAGTGGTTTGGTACTGACTAGCCCCTTAGGCACAGATACGCAGTATTTT. Its protein is CASGLVLTSPLGTDTQYF. The V gene is TRBV12-5, the J gene TRBJ2-3; 7 bases are shared with TRBD2. This CDR3 has 18 residues. Trimming at V came to 0 bases and at J to 1 base, leaving 10 bases not matched to a gene. Germline V gene lookup returns CDR1 LGHNT and CDR2 FRNRAP.

This chain uses TRBV10-3 with TRBJ2-3; possibly TRBD2 for D (5 bases). Per the germline V gene, CDR1 is ENHRY and CDR2 is SYGVKD. The CDR3 totals 18 residues. The germline V and J ends were trimmed by 2 bases and 0 bases, with 18 bases remaining between them. The CDR3 loop reads CAISEALDSLGSTDTQYF. For the CDR3, the DNA is TGTGCCATCAGTGAGGCCTTGGACTCCCTGGGTAGCACAGATACGCAGTATTTT.

CDR3 in amino acids: CASRDSYATNEKLFF. CDR3 nucleotide sequence: TGTGCCAGCCGGGACAGCTATGCAACTAATGAAAAACTGTTTTTT. V usage is TRBV2 and J usage is TRBJ1-4; 7 bases fit TRBD1. CDR3 size: 15 residues. Trimming at V came to 8 bases and at J to 0 bases, leaving 6 bases not matched to a gene. Looked up from germline, CDR1 is SNHLY and CDR2 is FYNNEI.

This chain joins TRBV23-1 and TRBJ1-1; D is uncertain. TRBV23-1 is sorted into the ORF group, with uncertain function. The germline V and J ends were trimmed by 4 bases and 4 bases, with 16 bases remaining between them. The CDR3 runs 15 residues. CDR3 protein: CASSRAISGSTEAFF. The CDR3, as DNA: TGCGCCAGCAGTCGAGCCATCAGCGGGAGCACTGAAGCTTTCTTT.

The chain combines TRBV5-1 with TRBJ2-2, with D unclear. The CDR3 consists of 13 residues. V was pared by 3 bases and J by 8 bases, with 11 bases between. In germline, CDR1 is SGHRS, CDR2 YFSETQ. CDR3: CASSWARAGELFF. DNA for the CDR3: TGCGCCAGCAGCTGGGCCCGGGCGGGGGAGCTGTTTTTT.

The chain recombines TRBV11-2 with TRBJ2-5; TRBD2 might be the D (5 bases). CDR1 and CDR2 (germline): SGHAT, FQNNGV. Between the trimmed V and J ends, which lost 2 bases and 0 bases, there was a span of 13 bases. The CDR3 extends over 16 amino acids. CDR3 protein: CASSLNSGNYQETQYF. The CDR3, as DNA: TGTGCCAGCAGCTTAAACTCCGGGAACTACCAAGAGACCCAGTACTTC.

The V call is TRBV6-5, the J call TRBJ2-1; 8 bases agree with TRBD1. The V and J ends lost 9 bases and 1 base, in that order; junction bases with no gene match: 8. This CDR3 spans 15 amino acids. Per germline, CDR1 MNHEY and CDR2 SVGAGI. The CDR3 loop is CASRPGQVSYNEQFF. CDR3 coding DNA: TGTGCCAGTAGACCGGGACAGGTTTCCTACAATGAGCAGTTCTTC.

The genes are TRBV19 and TRBJ1-5, with no clear D. V dropped 3 bases and J dropped 5 bases, with 5 bases sitting between them. CDR1 and CDR2 from the germline V gene are LNHDA and SQIVND (reference sequence). The CDR3 runs to 12 residues. DNA for the CDR3: TGTGCCAGTAGTATTGAATATCAGCCCCAGCATTTT. Residues: CASSIEYQPQHF. The full variable domain, completed using reference TRBV19 and TRBJ1-5, is DGGITQSPKYLFRKEGQNVTLSCEQNLNHDAMYWYRQDPGQGLRLIYYSQIVNDFQKGDIAEGYSVSREKKESFPLTVTSAQKNPTAFYLCASSIEYQPQHFGDGTRLSIL.

CDR3 loop: CASSFGTDGSPLHF. DNA of the CDR3: TGTGCCAGCAGCTTTGGTACAGACGGGTCACCCCTCCACTTT. The chain combines TRBV7-3 with TRBJ1-6; D ambiguous. The CDR3 contains 14 residues. The V and J ends lost 3 bases and 10 bases respectively, with 13 bases between them. The V gene's germline CDR1 is SGHTA and CDR2 FQGTGA.

The chain combines TRBV5-1 with TRBJ2-5; D perhaps matches TRBD1 (6 bases). Germline CDR1 is SGHRS and CDR2 is YFSETQ. The CDR3 totals 14 residues. With 4 bases removed from V and 3 bases from J, the gap between germline ends came to 13 bases. CDR3 nucleotides: TGCGCCAGCAGCGAGGGACACCACGAAGAGACCCAGTACTTC. Amino acids: CASSEGHHEETQYF. The whole variable domain, filled in from reference TRBV5-1 and TRBJ2-5, reads KAGVTQTPRYLIKTRGQQVTLSCSPISGHRSVSWYQQTPGQGLQFLFEYFSETQRNKGNFPGRFSGRQFSNSRSEMNVSTLELGDSALYLCASSEGHHEETQYFGPGTRLLVL.

This clone was observed a single time. This chain joins TRBV2 and TRBJ2-1; 9 bases map to TRBD1. With V trimmed by 6 bases and J by 9 bases, 9 bases remained unmatched. The CDR3 is 14 residues long. Germline V gene lookup returns CDR1 SNHLY and CDR2 FYNNEI. CDR3 in amino acids: CASSDGTGSGEQFF. The CDR3 DNA reads TGTGCCAGCAGCGACGGGACAGGGTCAGGTGAGCAGTTCTTC.

This clone was seen a single time. The same CDR3 arises from other DNA sequences in this sample as well. The J gene is TRBJ2-3, the V gene TRBV12-3 or TRBV12-4; D is possibly TRBD2 (6 bases). The length of the CDR3 is 11 residues. Trimming removed 6 bases at V and 9 bases at J, with 10 bases between. The CDR3 loop is CASSPRGTQYF. As DNA, the CDR3 is TGTGCCAGCAGCCCCCGGGGGACGCAGTATTTT.

This clone was recorded only once. V is TRBV18 and J is TRBJ1-3; unclear D gene. The CDR3 is 13 amino acids. CDR1 and CDR2 (germline): KGHSH, LQKENI. V shed 3 bases and J shed 0 bases, with 3 bases lying between them. The CDR3 is CASSPNSGNTIYF. CDR3 bases: TGTGCCAGCTCACCCAACTCTGGAAACACCATATATTTT.

This chain connects TRBV7-3 to TRBJ1-1, with D possibly being TRBD1 (5 bases). Trimming left V 6 bases short and J 6 bases short, with 17 bases between. In germline, CDR1 is SGHTA, CDR2 FQGTGA. CDR3 length: 14 residues. DNA for the CDR3: TGTGCCAGCAGTTTCGGAGACCTGGGGGCTGAAGCTTTCTTT. Protein product: CASSFGDLGAEAFF.

The chain has TRBV4-1 and TRBJ1-1; 7 bases are a match to TRBD1. Germline-derived CDR1 and CDR2 are MGHRA and YSYEKL. Losses at the gene ends were 2 bases for V and 4 bases for J; bases not matched to a gene: 7. The CDR3 sequence is 15 residues long. DNA for the CDR3: TGCGCCAGCAGCCAATCGACAGGGAGCGGCACTGAAGCTTTCTTT. Translating it yields CASSQSTGSGTEAFF.

This clone was recorded once. V gene TRBV9 combines with J gene TRBJ2-7; TRBD2 aligns across 10 bases. This CDR3 has 14 residues. CDR1 SGDLS and CDR2 YYNGEE come from the germline V gene. V shed 0 bases and J 3 bases; nucleotides not matched to a gene: 0. CDR3 sequence reads: CASSVASGGYEQYF. CDR3 sequence (DNA): TGTGCCAGCAGCGTAGCTAGCGGGGGCTACGAGCAGTACTTC.

The genes are TRBV15 and TRBJ2-1, with D possibly matching TRBD2 (5 bases). CDR1 is LNHNV, CDR2 YYDKDF, per germline (reference sequence). This CDR3 comprises 15 residues. The V end lost 3 bases, the J end lost 4 bases, and 13 bases lay between the germline ends. The CDR3 DNA follows: TGTGCCACCAGCAGCACTTGGACTGGTTACAATGAGCAGTTCTTC. It yields the protein CATSSTWTGYNEQFF. The complete variable domain, with remaining parts taken from reference TRBV15 and TRBJ2-1, reads DAMVIQNPRYQVTQFGKPVTLSCSQTLNHNVMYWYQQKSSQAPKLLFHYYDKDFNNEADTPDNFQSRRPNTSFCFLDIRSPGLGDTAMYLCATSSTWTGYNEQFFGPGTRLTVL.

This chain uses TRBV10-3 with TRBJ1-3; D is unresolved. The ends were cut back, 0 bases at V and 2 bases at J, with 14 bases in the middle. CDR1 and CDR2 (germline): ENHRY, SYGVKD. The CDR3 length is 17 residues. CDR3: CAISESTLQGPGNTIYF. For the CDR3, the DNA is TGTGCCATCAGTGAGTCGACTCTCCAAGGGCCTGGAAACACCATATATTTT.

V gene TRBV7-9 combines with J gene TRBJ2-7; possible D gene TRBD1, 6 bases. This CDR3 is built from 15 residues. Germline-derived CDR1 and CDR2 are SEHNR and FQNEAQ (reference sequence). The germline V and J ends were trimmed by 3 bases and 2 bases, with 14 bases remaining between them. CDR3 nucleotides: TGTGCCAGCAGCTTCATTACAGGGTCCACCTACGAGCAGTACTTC. Protein sequence: CASSFITGSTYEQYF.